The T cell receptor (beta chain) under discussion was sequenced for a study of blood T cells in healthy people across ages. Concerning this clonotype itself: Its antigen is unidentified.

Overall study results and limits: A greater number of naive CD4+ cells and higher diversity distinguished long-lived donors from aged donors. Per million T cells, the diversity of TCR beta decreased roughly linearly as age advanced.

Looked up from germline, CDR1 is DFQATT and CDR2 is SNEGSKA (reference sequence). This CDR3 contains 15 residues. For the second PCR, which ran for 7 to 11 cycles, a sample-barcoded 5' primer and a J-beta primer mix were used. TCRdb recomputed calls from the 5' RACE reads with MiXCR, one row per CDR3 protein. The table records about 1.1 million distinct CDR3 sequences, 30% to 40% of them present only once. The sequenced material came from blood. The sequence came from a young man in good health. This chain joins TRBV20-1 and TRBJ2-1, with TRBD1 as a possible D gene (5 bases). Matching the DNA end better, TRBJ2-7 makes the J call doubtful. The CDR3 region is CSARAPGWYYNEQYF. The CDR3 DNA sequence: TGCAGTGCTAGAGCGCCAGGGTGGTACTACAATGAGCAGTACTTC.